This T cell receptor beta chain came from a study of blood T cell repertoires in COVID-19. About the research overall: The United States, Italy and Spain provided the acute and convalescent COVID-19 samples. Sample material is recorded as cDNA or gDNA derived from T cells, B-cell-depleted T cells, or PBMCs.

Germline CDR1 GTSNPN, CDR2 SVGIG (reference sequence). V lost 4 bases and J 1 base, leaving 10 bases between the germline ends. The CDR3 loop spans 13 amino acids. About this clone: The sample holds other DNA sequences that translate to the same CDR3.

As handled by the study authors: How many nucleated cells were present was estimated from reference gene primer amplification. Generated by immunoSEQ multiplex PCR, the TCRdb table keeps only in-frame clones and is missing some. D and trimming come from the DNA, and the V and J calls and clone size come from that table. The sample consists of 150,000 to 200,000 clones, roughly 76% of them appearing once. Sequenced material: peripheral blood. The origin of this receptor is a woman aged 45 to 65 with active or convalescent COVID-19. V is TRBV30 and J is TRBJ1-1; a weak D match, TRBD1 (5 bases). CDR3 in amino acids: CAWKRQGNTEAFF. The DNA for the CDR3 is TGTGCCTGGAAACGGCAGGGGAACACTGAAGCTTTCTTT.